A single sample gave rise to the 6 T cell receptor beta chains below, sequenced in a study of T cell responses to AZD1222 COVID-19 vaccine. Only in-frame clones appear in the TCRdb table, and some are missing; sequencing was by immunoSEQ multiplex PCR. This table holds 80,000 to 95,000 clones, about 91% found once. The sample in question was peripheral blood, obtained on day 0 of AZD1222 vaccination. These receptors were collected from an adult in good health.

The CDR3, as DNA: TGTGCCAGCAGCCAGGGAAGCGGGAGCGCCTACAATGAGCAGTTCTTC. It codes for CASSQGSGSAYNEQFF. The gene calls are TRBV4-2 and TRBJ2-1; TRBD2 matches at 8 bases. CDR1 is LGHNA, CDR2 YNFKEQ, per germline. This CDR3 is built from 16 residues. J gave up 2 bases and V 3 bases, and 6 bases lay outside the gene matches.

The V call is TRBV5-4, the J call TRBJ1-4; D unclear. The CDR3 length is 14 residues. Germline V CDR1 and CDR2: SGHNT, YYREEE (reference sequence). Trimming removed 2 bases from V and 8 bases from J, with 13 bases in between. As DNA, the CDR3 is TGTGCCAGCAGCTTTTCTGGGAGGCACGAAAAACTGTTTTTT. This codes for CASSFSGRHEKLFF.

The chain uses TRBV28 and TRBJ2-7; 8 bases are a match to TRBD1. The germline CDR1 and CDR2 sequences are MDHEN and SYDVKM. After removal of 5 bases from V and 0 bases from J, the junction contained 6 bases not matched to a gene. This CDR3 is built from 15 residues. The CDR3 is CASSAPGGLSYEQYF. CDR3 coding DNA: TGTGCCAGCAGTGCCCCAGGGGGCCTCTCCTACGAGCAGTACTTC.

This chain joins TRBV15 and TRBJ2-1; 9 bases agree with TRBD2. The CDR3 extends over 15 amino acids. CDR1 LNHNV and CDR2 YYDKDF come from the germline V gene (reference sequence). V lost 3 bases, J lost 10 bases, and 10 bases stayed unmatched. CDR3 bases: TGTGCCACCAGCAGTAGCGGGAGCCGGGCCGGGGAGCAGTTCTTC. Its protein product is CATSSSGSRAGEQFF. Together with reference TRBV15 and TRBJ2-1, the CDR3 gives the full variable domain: DAMVIQNPRYQVTQFGKPVTLSCSQTLNHNVMYWYQQKSSQAPKLLFHYYDKDFNNEADTPDNFQSRRPNTSFCFLDIRSPGLGDTAMYLCATSSSGSRAGEQFFGPGTRLTVL.

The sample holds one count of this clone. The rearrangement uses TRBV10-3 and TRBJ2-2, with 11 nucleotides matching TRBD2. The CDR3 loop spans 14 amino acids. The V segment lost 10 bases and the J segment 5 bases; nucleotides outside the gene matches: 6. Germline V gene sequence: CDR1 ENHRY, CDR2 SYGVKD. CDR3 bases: TGTGCCACGGGACTAGCGGTTGGGACCGGGGAGCTGTTTTTT. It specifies CATGLAVGTGELFF.

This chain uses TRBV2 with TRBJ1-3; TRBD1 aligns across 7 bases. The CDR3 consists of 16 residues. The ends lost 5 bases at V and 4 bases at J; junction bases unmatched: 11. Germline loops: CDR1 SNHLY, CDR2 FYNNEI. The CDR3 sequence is CASSTMTGREGNTIYF. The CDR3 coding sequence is TGTGCCAGCAGTACAATGACAGGGCGGGAAGGAAACACCATATATTTT.